This TCR beta chain derives from a study of blood T cell repertoires in COVID-19. Looking at the study overall: The United States, Italy and Spain were the sources of the acute and convalescent COVID-19 samples. Nucleic acid was either cDNA or gDNA, and it came from T cells, B-cell-depleted T cells, or PBMCs.

Enrolment of Seattle patients took place during active infection, and they were followed longitudinally. CDR3 length: 13 residues. CDR1 is MNHNY, CDR2 SVGAGI, per germline (reference sequence). Trimming cost V 2 bases and J 6 bases, with 7 bases left between them. In the source study's methods: Reference gene primer amplification gave estimated nucleated cell counts. Only in-frame clones appear in the TCRdb table, and some are missing; sequencing was by immunoSEQ multiplex PCR. V and J calls and clone size are copied from that table; D and trimming were computed from the DNA. The sample lists around 290,000 clones; approximately 91% were seen once.

The TCR comes from a woman aged 25 to 39 with COVID-19, enrolled during active disease. The chain uses TRBV6-6 and TRBJ1-4; no clear D. Sequencing input: peripheral blood. CDR3 residues: CASSYIRDEKLFF. The DNA of the CDR3 is TGTGCCAGCAGTTACATACGAGATGAAAAACTGTTTTTT.